The 18 T cell receptor beta chains reported below all come from one sample, sequenced in a study of regulatory T cells in long-lasting Graves disease. Time point given: persistent/refractory GD, antithyroid drugs over 5 years with positive TRAb. Extracted PBMC RNA gave rise to the TCR library. Building the TCR beta libraries relied on iRepertoire HTBI primers, and CDR3 regions underwent Arm-PCR. TCRdb ran MiXCR on the multiplex PCR reads and lists one entry per CDR3 protein. The repertoire holds a few hundred thousand distinct CDR3 sequences, approximately 22% seen once, with 13% to 15% in the top ten. Sequenced here: peripheral blood mononuclear cells (PBMCs), sampled when the disease was refractory, from a patient treated with antithyroid drugs. These receptors were taken from a female donor with Graves disease.

This clonotype came up many times. At one end the junction does not follow the germline gene, possibly because of a read error. J is TRBJ2-7 and V is TRBV28; 8 positions agree with TRBD2. The V gene's germline CDR1 is MDHEN and CDR2 SYDVKM. The length of the CDR3 is 16 residues. DNA of the CDR3: TGTGTCAGCAGCTTCGCGGGGGGCCTAGTTTACTACGAGCAGTACTTC. As protein: CVSSFAGGLVYYEQYF.

At least ten counts were recorded for this clonotype. V is TRBV27 and J is TRBJ2-5; weak D call: TRBD2 (6 bases). From germline, CDR1 is MNHEY and CDR2 SMNVEV (reference sequence). V lost 5 bases and J lost 3, with 16 bases in between. The CDR3 loop spans 15 amino acids. CDR3 in DNA: TGTGCCAGCAGTACGCCTGGGACTTACAAAGAGACCCAGTACTTC. It yields the protein CASSTPGTYKETQYF.

V and J are TRBV4-1 and TRBJ2-7, with 7 bases fitting TRBD1. The CDR3 has 14 amino acids. Germline trimming cut 7 bases from V and 0 bases from J; bases unmatched to any gene: 6. Germline-derived CDR1 and CDR2 are MGHRA and YSYEKL. The CDR3 sequence is CASTPGQSSYEQYF. The CDR3 region has the DNA TGCGCCAGCACACCGGGACAGAGCTCCTACGAGCAGTACTTC.

This clonotype was observed many times. The chain uses TRBV6-1 and TRBJ1-2; 10 bases agree with TRBD1. The length of the CDR3 is 13 residues. Trimming cost V 6 bases and J 8 bases; bases outside gene matches: 6. CDR1 is MNHNS, CDR2 SASEGT, per germline. The DNA for the CDR3 is TGTGCCAGCAGGGGGACAGGGGAAGGCGGCTACACCTTC. Residues: CASRGTGEGGYTF.

This clonotype was counted ten times or more. The chain carries TRBV2 and TRBJ2-7, with D possibly being TRBD2 (6 bases). The V gene's germline CDR1 is SNHLY and CDR2 FYNNEI. V was shortened by 5 bases and J by 2 bases, with 22 bases between the two germline ends. The CDR3 contains 17 residues. The CDR3 is CASSNRAGKWGTYEQYF. The CDR3, as DNA: TGTGCCAGCAGTAACCGCGCGGGGAAATGGGGGACCTACGAGCAGTACTTC.

This clonotype was observed at least ten times. This sequence joins TRBV2 and TRBJ2-7, with D perhaps TRBD2 (5 bases). From germline, CDR1 is SNHLY and CDR2 FYNNEI. The CDR3 loop spans 16 amino acids. Trimming stripped 7 bases from V and 3 bases from J, with 22 bases between. CDR3 sequence reads: CASTRIRSGIGYEQYF. CDR3 DNA sequence: TGTGCCAGCACCCGAATAAGATCGGGGATCGGCTACGAGCAGTACTTC. Based on the CDR3 plus reference TRBV2 and TRBJ2-7, the full variable domain is EPEVTQTPSHQVTQMGQEVILRCVPISNHLYFYWYRQILGQKVEFLVSFYNNEISEKSEIFDDQFSVERPDGSNFTLKIRSTKLEDSAMYFCASTRIRSGIGYEQYFGPGTRLTVT.

The chain recombines TRBV12-3 or TRBV12-4 with TRBJ2-1; the D gene is possibly TRBD2 (7 bases). The ends were cut back, 3 bases at V and 4 bases at J, with 22 bases in the middle. The CDR3 consists of 18 residues. The DNA of the CDR3 is TGTGCCAGCAGTTTTGGGGGGGGGCTAACCTACTCATACAATGAGCAGTTCTTC. It encodes CASSFGGGLTYSYNEQFF.

V is TRBV3-1 and J is TRBJ2-1, with 12 bases identical to TRBD2. CDR3 length equals 15 residues. V shed 4 bases, J shed 6 bases, and the junction held 4 bases outside the gene matches. CDR1 and CDR2 from the germline V gene are LGHDT and YNNKEL (reference sequence). In DNA, the CDR3 is TGTGCCAGCAGCCTAGGGACTAGCGGGTTCAATGAGCAGTTCTTC. Translation gives CASSLGTSGFNEQFF.

This chain connects TRBV28 to TRBJ2-7; 8 nucleotides line up with TRBD2. V lost 6 bases and J lost 7; bases outside the gene matches: 11. The CDR3 length is 14 residues. CDR1 is MDHEN and CDR2 is SYDVKM in the germline V gene. The CDR3 loop reads CASSPGGQPWEQYF. The CDR3 bases are TGTGCCAGCAGCCCGGGGGGGCAACCGTGGGAGCAGTACTTC.

The chain employs TRBV7-8 and TRBJ2-5; the D gene is possibly TRBD2 (6 bases). The V gene's germline CDR1 is SGHVS and CDR2 FQNEAQ. V lost 8 bases to trimming and J lost 5 bases, with 18 bases between them. This CDR3 is built from 14 residues. The CDR3 region has the DNA TGTGCCAGCGGGGTATTGGGAGGATCCGAGACCCAGTACTTC. Translated, it gives CASGVLGGSETQYF.

Many counts were recorded for this clonotype. This chain's CDR3 is CASSAPSGNPNEQYF. CDR3 DNA sequence: TGTGCCAGCAGTGCTCCTAGCGGGAACCCCAACGAGCAGTACTTC. The gene calls are TRBV27 and TRBJ2-7, with 9 bases fitting TRBD2. This CDR3 region has 15 residues. The J segment lost 5 bases and the V segment lost 5 bases, leaving 10 bases of the junction unmatched. Germline V gives CDR1 MNHEY, CDR2 SMNVEV (reference sequence).

This clonotype was recorded at least ten times. The chain uses TRBV20-1 and TRBJ2-5; TRBD2 is a possible D gene (6 bases). V gave up 3 bases and J gave up 5 bases, with 16 bases separating them. Looked up from germline, CDR1 is DFQATT and CDR2 is SNEGSKA (reference sequence). This CDR3 comprises 14 residues. The CDR3 region is CSARGLAPSETQYF. CDR3 nucleotide sequence: TGCAGTGCTAGGGGACTCGCTCCCTCGGAGACCCAGTACTTC.

The chain links TRBV30 to TRBJ1-5; D call uncertain. Germline V gene sequence: CDR1 GTSNPN, CDR2 SVGIG (reference sequence). This CDR3 has 15 residues. With 1 base removed from V and 2 bases from J, the gap between germline ends came to 12 bases. The DNA of the CDR3 is TGTGCCTGGAGTGACCCCCTTGCCGGCAATCAGCCCCAGCATTTT. Amino acids: CAWSDPLAGNQPQHF.

The chain links TRBV28 to TRBJ1-5; D is uncertain. Germline CDR1 reads MDHEN; CDR2 reads SYDVKM. The CDR3 has 14 residues. Trimming cost V 4 bases and J 4 bases, with 11 bases left between them. CDR3 sequence (DNA): TGTGCCAGCAGTTACAGCCGCTCTAATCAGCCCCAGCATTTT. Protein sequence: CASSYSRSNQPQHF.

This chain links TRBV7-9 with TRBJ2-5; D may be TRBD1 (6 bases). There are 15 residues in the CDR3. V was cut by 2 bases and J by 5 bases, with 15 bases left in between. Germline CDR1 SEHNR, CDR2 FQNEAQ (reference sequence). CDR3 in DNA: TGTGCCAGCAGCTTATCAGCCAGGGGCCTGGAGACCCAGTACTTC. Its translation is CASSLSARGLETQYF.

This clonotype has at least ten counts. The genes are TRBV20-1 and TRBJ2-2; D might be TRBD1 (5 bases). The CDR3 is 15 residues long. Germline V gene sequence: CDR1 DFQATT, CDR2 SNEGSKA (reference sequence). With 1 base removed from V and 2 bases from J, the gap between germline ends came to 11 bases. Here the CDR3 reads CSARAAGRNTGELFF. Written as DNA, the CDR3 is TGCAGTGCTAGAGCCGCAGGGCGCAACACCGGGGAGCTGTTTTTT.

This clonotype has only one observation. One junction end does not reproduce the germline sequence, and a read error may be involved. V usage is TRBV7-2 and J usage is TRBJ1-1; D is unresolved. CDR3 length equals 13 residues. The germline CDR1 and CDR2 sequences are SGHTA and FQGNSA. CDR3 residues: CAGSSDGNTEAFF. CDR3 coding DNA: TGTGCCGGCAGCTCGGACGGGAACACTGAAGCTTTCTTT.

V gene TRBV19 combines with J gene TRBJ2-4; no clear D. CDR3 length: 13 residues. Germline V CDR1 and CDR2: LNHDA, SQIVND (reference sequence). V lost 1 base to trimming and J lost 5 bases, with 6 bases between them. Here the CDR3 DNA reads TGTGCCAGTAGTATAGGACGGGAAAACATTCAGTACTTC. Amino acids: CASSIGRENIQYF.